This T cell receptor beta chain derives from a study of T-cell reconstitution after alpha-beta-depleted transplantation in children. Preparation of the TCRbeta library used unique molecular identifiers. TCRdb redid the calling of the PCR reads with MiXCR, one entry per CDR3 protein. There are a few hundred thousand distinct CDR3 sequences in the sample; 23% occur only once, and approximately 11% lies in the top ten. V was clipped by 3 bases and J by 0 bases, with 15 bases between them. The CDR3 extends over 18 amino acids. Looked up from germline, CDR1 is MGHRA and CDR2 is YSYEKL. Notes on this clonotype: Antigen unknown.

Whole-study results and caveats: Surviving recipient T cells and thymic progenitors produced the high day-60 TCRbeta diversity seen in some patients.

The rearrangement joins TRBV4-1 to TRBJ2-6; no clear D. The clonotype was recovered from a male patient between 10 and 17 years old who had a stem cell transplant for acute lymphoblastic leukemia, so the T cells may come from the graft donor. The sequencing used PBMCs, mostly from graft donor cells, collected 180 days after TCRalphabeta/CD19-depleted stem cell transplant. CDR3 region: CASSQHRALNSGANVLTF. As DNA, the CDR3 is TGCGCCAGCAGCCAGCACCGGGCCTTAAACTCTGGGGCCAACGTCCTGACTTTC.